What follows are 9 T cell receptor beta chains derived from one specimen sequenced in a study of graft-versus-host responses after intestinal transplantation (dated by TCRdb to the early 2020s). Library preparation was by the immunoSEQ multiplex PCR assay. TCRdb took this table from immuneACCESS and kept in-frame rearrangements with V and J called. Such tables lack part of the clones; where checked against another copy, unresolved V genes explain under half of the gap, and the rest is unexplained. Counted in this sample were nearly 100,000 clones; over 75% of them appeared once. The top ten constitute around 16% of the sample. The source was PBMCs, collected roughly 410 days after intestinal transplant. These receptors came from a human patient who received an intestinal transplant, so some T cells may come from the graft donor.

V gene TRBV18 combines with J gene TRBJ1-1, with D possibly being TRBD1 (5 bases). The CDR3 extends over 15 amino acids. Germline CDR1 KGHSH, CDR2 LQKENI. Trimming pared 0 bases from V and 1 base from J, leaving 9 bases between. In DNA, the CDR3 is TGTGCCAGCTCACCACCGGGGCTGGAGAACACTGAAGCTTTCTTT. Translating it yields CASSPPGLENTEAFF.

The genes are TRBV7-8 and TRBJ1-5; TRBD1 matches at 8 bases. Trimming removed 5 bases from V and 3 bases from J; junction bases left unmatched: 9. The CDR3 runs to 16 residues. Germline loops: CDR1 SGHVS, CDR2 FQNEAQ. CDR3 in DNA: TGTGCCAGCAGCCCAACGGGACAGGTAAACAATCAGCCCCAGCATTTT. Translation gives CASSPTGQVNNQPQHF. Full variable domain (missing parts from reference TRBV7-8 and TRBJ1-5): GAGVSQSPRYKVAKRGQDVALRCDPISGHVSLFWYQQALGQGPEFLTYFQNEAQLDKSGLPSDRFFAERPEGSVSTLKIQRTQQEDSAVYLCASSPTGQVNNQPQHFGDGTRLSIL.

The V call is TRBV28, the J call TRBJ2-4; unclear D gene. Trimming removed 2 bases at V and 7 bases at J, with 9 bases between. Germline V lookup: CDR1 MDHEN, CDR2 SYDVKM. The CDR3 contains 13 residues. The CDR3 here is CASSLGRPNIQYF. The CDR3 coding sequence is TGTGCCAGCAGTTTAGGAAGGCCGAACATTCAGTACTTC.

The chain uses TRBV18 and TRBJ1-4; D is unresolved. The CDR3 is made up of 13 amino acids. Trimming left V 10 bases short and J 11 bases short, with 20 bases between. Germline assignment: CDR1 KGHSH and CDR2 LQKENI. The CDR3 DNA is TGTGCCATGAACCGGACCCCAAGAGGGAAACTGTTTTTT. Amino acids: CAMNRTPRGKLFF. Drawing the rest from reference TRBV18 and TRBJ1-4, the complete variable domain is NAGVMQNPRHLVRRRGQEARLRCSPMKGHSHVYWYRQLPEEGLKFMVYLQKENIIDESGMPKERFSAEFPKEGPSILRIQQVVRGDSAAYFCAMNRTPRGKLFFGSGTQLSVL.

The rearrangement links TRBV4-1 to TRBJ2-5; 8 bases line up with TRBD2. The CDR3 length is 16 residues. Germline CDR1 MGHRA, CDR2 YSYEKL. V dropped 4 bases and J dropped 5; count of bases not matched to a gene: 12. The CDR3: CASSRGSGGREETQYF. The CDR3 DNA reads TGCGCCAGCAGCCGGGGAAGCGGGGGCCGGGAGGAGACCCAGTACTTC.

This chain links TRBV5-4 with TRBJ2-7; the D gene is possibly TRBD2 (5 bases). The CDR3 length is 13 residues. Germline CDR1 SGHNT, CDR2 YYREEE (reference sequence). CDR3 in DNA: TGTGGGAAGGGAGTCCCCGTCTCCTACGAGCAGTACTTC. It encodes CGKGVPVSYEQYF.

This clone was detected only once. The J gene is TRBJ2-3, the V gene TRBV29-1, with a weak D call TRBD2 (5 bases). The germline CDR1 and CDR2 sequences are SQVTM and ANQGSEA. The length of the CDR3 is 11 residues. V was trimmed by 5 bases and J by 7 bases, leaving 10 bases between them. As DNA, the CDR3 is TGCAGCGTTTTTAGGGAGAATACGCAGTATTTT. Translation gives CSVFRENTQYF.

This chain joins TRBV9 and TRBJ1-2, with unresolved D. V lost 4 bases and J lost 7, with 14 bases in between. The CDR3 covers 13 residues. Germline-derived CDR1 and CDR2 are SGDLS and YYNGEE. The CDR3 is CASSPQRGRGYTF. CDR3 DNA sequence: TGTGCCAGCAGCCCACAACGGGGTCGTGGCTACACCTTC.

This chain uses TRBV6-1 with TRBJ2-5, with 12 bases identical to TRBD2. The CDR3 is 14 amino acids. The germline CDR1 and CDR2 sequences are MNHNS and SASEGT. Trimming at V came to 6 bases and at J to 7 bases, leaving 6 bases not matched to a gene. DNA of the CDR3: TGTGCCAGCAGCCTAGCGGGGGGGCCGGGGACCCAGTACTTC. The encoded protein is CASSLAGGPGTQYF.